This passage covers 18 T cell receptor beta chains from one sample sequenced in a study of cytomegalovirus exposure and HLA in healthy donors. This table comes from immunoSEQ multiplex PCR, and its TCRdb copy is limited to in-frame clones, with some not included. The sample carries 250,000 or so clones, almost 90% recorded once. The sequencing sample was made of PBMCs. The receptors stem from a woman between 18 and 30 years old in good health and CMV-seronegative.

The rearrangement joins TRBV5-1 to TRBJ2-2; D might be TRBD1 (6 bases). The V end was cut by 2 bases, the J end by 1 base, with 12 bases between. The CDR3 loop spans 16 amino acids. In germline, CDR1 is SGHRS, CDR2 YFSETQ. DNA of the CDR3: TGCGCCAGCAGCTTCACCCCGGGACAGAACACCGGGGAGCTGTTTTTT. It is translated as CASSFTPGQNTGELFF.

The gene calls are TRBV25-1 and TRBJ2-2; D might be TRBD1 (6 bases). Germline assignment: CDR1 MGHDK and CDR2 SYGVNS. This CDR3 is 16 amino acids long. With 0 bases removed from V and 0 bases from J, the gap between germline ends came to 8 bases. CDR3 coding DNA: TGTGCCAGCAGTGAATACAACAGGGCGAACACCGGGGAGCTGTTTTTT. Protein product: CASSEYNRANTGELFF.

The chain couples TRBV5-6 to TRBJ2-2; TRBD2 is a possible D gene (5 bases). Trimming took 4 bases from V and 0 from J, leaving 16 bases between them. The germline CDR1 and CDR2 sequences are SGHDT and YYEEEE. The CDR3 extends over 17 amino acids. For the CDR3, the DNA is TGTGCCAGCAGCCCGGGATGGGGTGGCACGAACACCGGGGAGCTGTTTTTT. The encoded protein is CASSPGWGGTNTGELFF.

V usage is TRBV6-1 and J usage is TRBJ2-2; no firm D call. The germline CDR1 and CDR2 sequences are MNHNS and SASEGT. The CDR3 is made up of 14 amino acids. V gave up 8 bases and J gave up 4 bases, with 14 bases separating them. The CDR3 DNA follows: TGTGCCAGCTCCCCGATACGGTTCACCGGGGAGCTGTTTTTT. Its translation is CASSPIRFTGELFF.

The rearrangement links TRBV5-6 to TRBJ2-7; D gene ambiguous. Trimming took 4 bases from V and 6 from J, leaving 14 bases between them. This CDR3 contains 13 residues. Germline assignment: CDR1 SGHDT and CDR2 YYEEEE. The DNA for the CDR3 is TGTGCCAGCAGCGAATTGGGCAGGTTCGAGCAGTACGTC. Translating gives CASSELGRFEQYV.

The V and J genes are TRBV28 and TRBJ1-2; no reliable D call. Trimming pared 4 bases from V and 8 bases from J, leaving 14 bases between. The CDR3 spans 13 residues. Germline loops: CDR1 MDHEN, CDR2 SYDVKM. The CDR3 sequence: CASSYGPGWGYTF. The CDR3 region has the DNA TGTGCCAGCAGTTATGGACCGGGATGGGGCTACACCTTC.

The chain is built from TRBV6-6 and TRBJ2-3; tentative D call: TRBD2 (6 bases). The CDR3 has 15 amino acids. The V end was cut by 5 bases, the J end by 4 bases, with 16 bases between. In germline, CDR1 is MNHNY, CDR2 SVGAGI (reference sequence). The CDR3 DNA sequence: TGTGCCAGCAGTCTTTGGATCCCGGGGGCAGATACGCAGTATTTT. This encodes CASSLWIPGADTQYF.

The chain uses TRBV2 and TRBJ2-6; tentatively, D is TRBD2 (6 bases). Trimming cost V 5 bases and J 0 bases, with 11 bases left between them. The length of the CDR3 is 16 residues. Germline V lookup: CDR1 SNHLY, CDR2 FYNNEI. Here the CDR3 DNA reads TGTGCCAGCAGTCGGGACGGGAGCTCTGGGGCCAACGTCCTGACTTTC. Protein sequence: CASSRDGSSGANVLTF.

The J gene is TRBJ2-2, the V gene TRBV5-1; TRBD1 aligns across 8 bases. The trim removed 3 bases at V and 2 bases at J, leaving 6 bases unmatched. Germline assignment: CDR1 SGHRS and CDR2 YFSETQ. The CDR3 contains 16 residues. For the CDR3, the DNA is TGCGCCAGCAGCTCTGGGACAGGAGGAAACACCGGGGAGCTGTTTTTT. It codes for CASSSGTGGNTGELFF.

The J gene is TRBJ1-2, the V gene TRBV5-8; TRBD1 aligns across 7 bases. This CDR3 comprises 15 residues. Germline V gene lookup returns CDR1 SGHTS and CDR2 YDEGEE. With 4 bases clipped from V and 2 bases from J, the junction kept 8 bases outside the gene matches. Here the CDR3 reads CASSPIRGQNYGYTF. For the CDR3, the DNA is TGTGCCAGCAGCCCTATTCGGGGACAGAACTATGGCTACACCTTC.

The table lists this clone with a count of one. This chain uses TRBV5-1 with TRBJ2-1; possibly TRBD1 for D (5 bases). CDR3 length equals 13 residues. Germline V gives CDR1 SGHRS, CDR2 YFSETQ. The V end was cut by 3 bases, the J end by 13 bases, with 17 bases between. DNA for the CDR3: TGCGCCAGCAGCTCGGACATGACGGGTGAACAGTTCTTC. Its translation: CASSSDMTGEQFF.

The chain links TRBV10-2 to TRBJ1-1; 10 bases are shared with TRBD1. The germline V gene has CDR1 WSHSY and CDR2 SAAADI. V shed 3 bases and J 2 bases; nucleotides not matched to a gene: 9. CDR3 length: 17 residues. CDR3 residues: CASSDPGQGIGNTEAFF. CDR3 nucleotides: TGCGCCAGCAGTGACCCGGGACAGGGGATCGGAAACACTGAAGCTTTCTTT.

This rearrangement joins TRBV7-3 to TRBJ2-5; 12 bases line up with TRBD2. After removal of 5 bases from V and 5 bases from J, the junction contained 9 bases not matched to a gene. The CDR3 loop spans 16 amino acids. Germline V lookup: CDR1 SGHTA, CDR2 FQGTGA. The CDR3 spells CASSPSGTSGPETQYF. The CDR3 nucleotides read TGTGCCAGCAGCCCCTCCGGGACTAGCGGGCCGGAGACCCAGTACTTC.

The table lists this clone with a count of one. CDR3 sequence reads: CASSLALALNEQYV. DNA of the CDR3: TGTGCCAGCAGTTTAGCCCTAGCCCTGAACGAGCAGTACGTC. The chain employs TRBV28 and TRBJ2-7; D might be TRBD2 (5 bases). V was clipped by 2 bases and J by 5 bases, with 13 bases between them. The germline CDR1 and CDR2 sequences are MDHEN and SYDVKM. This CDR3 comprises 14 residues.

The chain joins TRBV13 to TRBJ2-1; no reliable D call. CDR1 is PRHDT and CDR2 is FYEKMQ in the germline V gene (reference sequence). V lost 3 bases and J 3 bases, leaving 9 bases between the germline ends. This CDR3 is 14 amino acids long. CDR3: CASSFSPNYNEQFF. CDR3 coding DNA: TGTGCCAGCAGCTTTAGCCCGAACTACAATGAGCAGTTCTTC.

The chain is built from TRBV6-4 and TRBJ2-1; TRBD2 agrees at 9 bases. The CDR3 has 15 amino acids. The V and J ends lost 2 bases and 7 bases, in that order; junction bases with no gene match: 6. Germline CDR1 is MRHNA and CDR2 is SNTAGT. CDR3 amino acids: CASSDRGGAVNEQFF. The CDR3 nucleotides read TGTGCCAGCAGTGACCGCGGGGGGGCCGTAAATGAGCAGTTCTTC.

The V and J genes are TRBV9 and TRBJ1-2; weak D call: TRBD1 (6 bases). CDR1 and CDR2 (germline): SGDLS, YYNGEE. The CDR3 has 15 residues. The V end was cut by 4 bases, the J end by 2 bases, with 15 bases between. CDR3 sequence (DNA): TGTGCCAGCAGCCCCCACGGCACAGGGAACTATGGCTACACCTTC. Protein sequence: CASSPHGTGNYGYTF.

This rearrangement joins TRBV27 to TRBJ1-5; 9 positions match TRBD1. V dropped 8 bases and J dropped 1; count of bases not matched to a gene: 9. This CDR3 is 16 amino acids long. Germline lookup yields CDR1 MNHEY and CDR2 SMNVEV (reference sequence). As DNA, the CDR3 is TGTGCCAGCGGTTACAGGGGGCCGCTCAGCAATCAGCCCCAGCATTTT. Its translation is CASGYRGPLSNQPQHF.